A single sample gave rise to the 21 T cell receptor beta chains below, sequenced in a study of T cells after yellow fever vaccination. TCRdb re-analysed the 5' RACE reads in MiXCR, keeping a single row per CDR3 protein. This sample has 400,000 or so distinct CDR3 sequences; about 6% occur once, and the top ten carry over 12%. The specimen was PBMCs, collected 5 days after the yellow fever booster vaccination. The receptors shown here come from a man younger than 40 who received the YFV17D yellow fever vaccine.

This clonotype turned up a few times. The chain is built from TRBV7-9 and TRBJ2-3, with 8 nucleotides matching TRBD1. The CDR3 has 16 amino acids. The V segment lost 11 bases and the J segment 2 bases; nucleotides outside the gene matches: 15. The germline gives CDR1 SEHNR, CDR2 FQNEAQ (reference sequence). The CDR3 sequence: CAPGVGGDRFTDTQYF. In DNA, the CDR3 is TGTGCCCCTGGCGTTGGCGGGGACAGGTTCACAGATACGCAGTATTTT.

This chain joins TRBV10-3 and TRBJ2-7; tentative D call: TRBD1 (6 bases). Looked up from germline, CDR1 is ENHRY and CDR2 is SYGVKD. The V gene lost 2 bases and the J gene lost 3 bases, with 20 bases spanning the gap. CDR3 length equals 17 residues. The CDR3 nucleotides are TGTGCCATCAGTGAGCGACGCCACAGCGACAGGCACTACGAGCAGTACTTC. Protein: CAISERRHSDRHYEQYF.

This clonotype was picked up a small number of times. The chain carries TRBV5-1 and TRBJ2-1; 9 positions agree with TRBD2. The CDR3 sequence is 15 residues long. Germline CDR1 is SGHRS and CDR2 is YFSETQ. Losses at the gene ends were 0 bases for V and 8 bases for J; bases not matched to a gene: 6. The CDR3 loop reads CASSLGTSAFHEQFF. The CDR3 coding sequence is TGCGCCAGCAGCTTGGGGACTAGCGCCTTCCATGAGCAGTTCTTC. The full variable domain, in which reference TRBV5-1 and TRBJ2-1 provide the parts outside the CDR3, is KAGVTQTPRYLIKTRGQQVTLSCSPISGHRSVSWYQQTPGQGLQFLFEYFSETQRNKGNFPGRFSGRQFSNSRSEMNVSTLELGDSALYLCASSLGTSAFHEQFFGPGTRLTVL.

The chain is built from TRBV11-2 and TRBJ1-1; D uncertain. The germline V gene has CDR1 SGHAT and CDR2 FQNNGV. There are 14 residues in the CDR3. Trimming left V 3 bases short and J 4 bases short, with 12 bases between. The CDR3 spells CASSLGTSTTEAFF. CDR3 in DNA: TGTGCCAGCAGCTTGGGAACCAGCACCACTGAAGCTTTCTTT.

This clonotype was seen many times. The rearrangement uses TRBV28 and TRBJ1-2; a weak D match, TRBD1 (6 bases). CDR1 and CDR2 (germline): MDHEN, SYDVKM. This CDR3 is built from 18 residues. Between the trimmed V and J ends, which lost 4 bases and 0 bases, there was a span of 21 bases. The CDR3 here is CASSSSYPDRPANYGYTF. DNA of the CDR3: TGTGCCAGCAGTTCCTCCTACCCCGACAGGCCCGCTAACTATGGCTACACCTTC.

In its sample, this clonotype was seen many times. This chain connects TRBV5-1 to TRBJ2-1; 13 nucleotides align to TRBD2. This CDR3 has 16 amino acids. CDR1 and CDR2 (germline): SGHRS, YFSETQ. V was clipped by 6 bases and J by 7 bases; unmatched bases: 10. The CDR3 bases are TGCGCCAGCACCCACGGACTAGCGGGAGTCATAAATGAGCAGTTCTTC. Translated: CASTHGLAGVINEQFF.

This clonotype has at least ten counts. The V gene is TRBV5-1, the J gene TRBJ1-1; a possible D gene is TRBD1 (5 bases). The CDR3 runs to 14 residues. Germline V gene lookup returns CDR1 SGHRS and CDR2 YFSETQ. V was clipped by 2 bases and J by 0 bases, with 8 bases between them. In DNA form, the CDR3 reads TGCGCCAGCAGCTTTAGGGACTTGAACACTGAAGCTTTCTTT. Amino acids: CASSFRDLNTEAFF.

This clonotype has at least ten counts. The chain carries TRBV6-5 and TRBJ1-3; D gene uncertain. Per germline, CDR1 MNHEY and CDR2 SVGAGI. The CDR3 length is 16 residues. Trimming took off 0 bases at V and 0 bases at J, with 9 bases between the two ends. Written as DNA, the CDR3 is TGTGCCAGCAGTTACTCAGGGTATCGCTCTGGAAACACCATATATTTT. This sequence encodes CASSYSGYRSGNTIYF.

This clonotype was counted a few times. The chain links TRBV29-1 to TRBJ1-1; D is unresolved. In germline, CDR1 is SQVTM, CDR2 ANQGSEA. This CDR3 is built from 10 residues. V lost 4 bases to trimming and J lost 5 bases, with 5 bases between them. CDR3 residues: CSVAGTEAFF. The CDR3 DNA reads TGCAGCGTTGCCGGGACTGAAGCTTTCTTT.

This clonotype was picked up a small number of times. J is TRBJ2-1 and V is TRBV20-1; tentatively, D is TRBD2 (6 bases). The CDR3 covers 16 residues. Trimming took 3 bases from V and 4 from J, leaving 19 bases between them. CDR1 is DFQATT, CDR2 SNEGSKA, per germline (reference sequence). CDR3 nucleotides: TGCAGTGCTAGCCCTCCACTCGGGGGATCTTACAATGAGCAGTTCTTC. Its translation is CSASPPLGGSYNEQFF.

In its sample, this clonotype was seen a few times. V and J are TRBV30 and TRBJ2-7; D unresolved. CDR1 is GTSNPN, CDR2 SVGIG, per germline (reference sequence). The CDR3 runs to 13 residues. V shed 2 bases and J shed 0 bases, with 8 bases lying between them. The CDR3 nucleotides read TGTGCCTGGAGTTGGCCCCCCTCCTACGAGCAGTACTTC. It is translated as CAWSWPPSYEQYF.

This clonotype was detected ten times or more. The J gene is TRBJ1-1, the V gene TRBV7-2; D perhaps matches TRBD1 (6 bases). CDR1 and CDR2 (germline): SGHTA, FQGNSA. Trimming shortened V by 5 bases and J by 0 bases, and 13 bases separated the two germline ends. This CDR3 has 15 amino acids. The CDR3 DNA follows: TGTGCCAGCAGCCCAAGGGGGAACCTGAACACTGAAGCTTTCTTT. Translating it yields CASSPRGNLNTEAFF.

This clonotype was detected many times. V and J are TRBV7-2 and TRBJ2-3; 8 bases agree with TRBD2. The J segment lost 4 bases and the V segment lost 3 bases, leaving 6 bases of the junction unmatched. Per germline, CDR1 SGHTA and CDR2 FQGNSA. This CDR3 is 15 amino acids long. CDR3 sequence (DNA): TGTGCCAGCAGCTTTAGGGCGGGAGGCCCAGATACGCAGTATTTT. This encodes CASSFRAGGPDTQYF.

This clonotype was seen ten or more times. The V gene is TRBV5-1, the J gene TRBJ2-3; D unclear. CDR1 and CDR2 (germline): SGHRS, YFSETQ. V gave up 4 bases and J gave up 1 base, with 7 bases separating them. The CDR3 sequence is 13 residues long. The CDR3: CASSPEGTDTQYF. For the CDR3, the DNA is TGCGCCAGCAGCCCCGAGGGCACAGATACGCAGTATTTT.

This clonotype appeared many times. The J gene is TRBJ2-7, the V gene TRBV20-1; the match to TRBD2 covers 9 bases. Germline V CDR1 and CDR2: DFQATT, SNEGSKA (reference sequence). V was clipped by 3 bases and J by 4 bases; unmatched bases: 7. The CDR3 is 14 amino acids. This CDR3 is CSASFSGRPYEQYF. The CDR3 region has the DNA TGCAGTGCTAGTTTTAGCGGGAGACCATACGAGCAGTACTTC.

V usage is TRBV5-1 and J usage is TRBJ2-1; TRBD2 aligns across 8 bases. The V segment lost 2 bases and the J segment 6 bases; nucleotides outside the gene matches: 1. Per the germline V gene, CDR1 is SGHRS and CDR2 is YFSETQ. This CDR3 has 13 residues. The CDR3 spells CASSFAGGNEQFF. The CDR3 DNA is TGCGCCAGCAGCTTCGCGGGGGGCAATGAGCAGTTCTTC.

The J gene is TRBJ2-7, the V gene TRBV5-4; 11 bases are a match to TRBD1. V was pared by 4 bases and J by 5 bases, with 8 bases of the junction left unmatched. CDR1 is SGHNT, CDR2 YYREEE, per germline (reference sequence). This CDR3 is built from 15 residues. CDR3 bases: TGTGCCAGCAGCGCTGGACAGGGGGCGCAAGACGAGCAGTACTTC. Amino acids: CASSAGQGAQDEQYF.

The chain has TRBV4-3 and TRBJ2-2; D is unclear. Germline-derived CDR1 and CDR2 are LGHNA and YSLEER. There are 15 residues in the CDR3. V was clipped by 1 base and J by 2 bases, with 8 bases between them. CDR3 sequence (DNA): TGCGCCAGCAGCCAAGCGATAAGAAACACCGGGGAGCTGTTTTTT. Translation: CASSQAIRNTGELFF.

This clonotype has a count of ten or more. This rearrangement joins TRBV5-1 to TRBJ2-7, with D unclear. This CDR3 contains 14 residues. V lost 1 base, J lost 3 bases, and 11 bases lay in between. Germline CDR1 and CDR2: SGHRS and YFSETQ. CDR3 in amino acids: CASSLTETYYEQYF. CDR3 nucleotide sequence: TGCGCCAGCAGCTTGACCGAGACCTACTACGAGCAGTACTTC.

This clonotype was picked up many times. The genes are TRBV12-3 or TRBV12-4 and TRBJ2-1; TRBD2 might be the D (6 bases). Trimming cost V 3 bases and J 7 bases, with 7 bases left between them. CDR3 size: 12 residues. CDR3 sequence reads: CASSFGGNEQFF. CDR3 DNA: TGTGCCAGCAGTTTCGGAGGGAATGAGCAGTTCTTC.

The V call is TRBV6-2 or TRBV6-3, the J call TRBJ2-7; 7 bases map to TRBD2. The germline V gene encodes CDR1 MNHEY and CDR2 SVGEGT. V dropped 11 bases and J dropped 3; count of bases not matched to a gene: 31. The CDR3 is made up of 20 amino acids. This CDR3 is CASQRGGQTHGAGNRYEQYF. The CDR3 DNA sequence: TGTGCCTCCCAGAGGGGAGGACAAACCCATGGAGCGGGAAATCGCTACGAGCAGTACTTC.